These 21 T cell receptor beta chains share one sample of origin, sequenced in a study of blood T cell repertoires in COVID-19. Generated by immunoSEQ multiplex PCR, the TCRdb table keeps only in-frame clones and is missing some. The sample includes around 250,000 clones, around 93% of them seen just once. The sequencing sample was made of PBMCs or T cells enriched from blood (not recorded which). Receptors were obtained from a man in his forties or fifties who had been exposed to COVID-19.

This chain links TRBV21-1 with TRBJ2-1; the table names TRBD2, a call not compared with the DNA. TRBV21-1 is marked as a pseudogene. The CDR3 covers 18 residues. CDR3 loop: CASSKVSPRGNYYNEQFF. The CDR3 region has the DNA TGTGCCAGCAGCAAAGTTTCTCCGCGCGGGAACTACTACAATGAGCAGTTCTTC.

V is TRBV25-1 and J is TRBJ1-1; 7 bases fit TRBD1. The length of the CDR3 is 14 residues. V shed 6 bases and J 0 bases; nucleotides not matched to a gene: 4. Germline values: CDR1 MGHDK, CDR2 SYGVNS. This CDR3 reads CASREQGMNTEAFF. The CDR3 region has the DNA TGTGCCAGCAGAGAACAGGGGATGAACACTGAAGCTTTCTTT.

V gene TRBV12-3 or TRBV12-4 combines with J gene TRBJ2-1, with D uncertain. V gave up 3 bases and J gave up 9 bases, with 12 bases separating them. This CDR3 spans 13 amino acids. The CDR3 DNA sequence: TGTGCCAGCAGTTTGGCCGCGAGGAGTGAGCAGTTCTTC. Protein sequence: CASSLAARSEQFF.

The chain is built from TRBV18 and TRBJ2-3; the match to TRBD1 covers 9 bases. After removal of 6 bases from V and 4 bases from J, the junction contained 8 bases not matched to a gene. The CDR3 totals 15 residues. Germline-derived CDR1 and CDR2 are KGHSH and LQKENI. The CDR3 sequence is CASSPPGQGADTQYF. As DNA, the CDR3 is TGTGCCAGCTCGCCGCCGGGACAGGGCGCAGATACGCAGTATTTT.

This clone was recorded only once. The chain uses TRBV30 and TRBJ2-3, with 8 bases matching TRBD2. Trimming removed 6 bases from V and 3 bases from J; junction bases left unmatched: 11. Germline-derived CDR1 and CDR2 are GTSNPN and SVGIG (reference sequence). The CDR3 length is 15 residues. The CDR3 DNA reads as TGTGCCTGCAACCCCAGCGGGAGTAAGACAGATACGCAGTATTTT. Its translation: CACNPSGSKTDTQYF.

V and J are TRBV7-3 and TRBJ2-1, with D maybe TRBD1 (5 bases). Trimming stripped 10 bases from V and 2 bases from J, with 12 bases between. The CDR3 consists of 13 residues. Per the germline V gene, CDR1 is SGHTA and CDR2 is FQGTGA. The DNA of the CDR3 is TGTGCCACCTCAACAGGCCCCTACAATGAGCAGTTCTTC. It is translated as CATSTGPYNEQFF.

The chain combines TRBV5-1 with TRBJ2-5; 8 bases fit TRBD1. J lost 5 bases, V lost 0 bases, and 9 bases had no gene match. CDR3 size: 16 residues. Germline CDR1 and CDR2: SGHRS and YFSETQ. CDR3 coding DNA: TGCGCCAGCAGCTTGGCAGGGGGCTACATAACGGAGACCCAGTACTTC. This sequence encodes CASSLAGGYITETQYF.

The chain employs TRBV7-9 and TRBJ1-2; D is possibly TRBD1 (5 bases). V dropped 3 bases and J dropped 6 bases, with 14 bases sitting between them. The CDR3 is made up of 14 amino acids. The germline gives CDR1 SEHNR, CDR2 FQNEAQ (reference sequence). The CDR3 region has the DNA TGTGCCAGCAGCTTTCTCCGGGGGACGGATGGCTACACCTTC. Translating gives CASSFLRGTDGYTF.

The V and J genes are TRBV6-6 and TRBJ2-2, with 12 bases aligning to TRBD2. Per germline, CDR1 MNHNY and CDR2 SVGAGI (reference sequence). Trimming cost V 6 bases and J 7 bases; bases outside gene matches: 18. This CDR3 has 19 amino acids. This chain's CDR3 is CASSRTSGRTSGDGGELFF. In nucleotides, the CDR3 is TGTGCCAGCAGCCGAACTAGCGGGAGGACCTCGGGGGATGGCGGGGAGCTGTTTTTT.

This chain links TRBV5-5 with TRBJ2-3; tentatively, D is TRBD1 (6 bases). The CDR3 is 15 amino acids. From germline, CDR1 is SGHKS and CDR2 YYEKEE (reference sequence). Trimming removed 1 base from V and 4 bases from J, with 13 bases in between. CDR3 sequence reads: CASSLFQGQSDTQYF. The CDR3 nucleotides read TGTGCCAGCAGCTTGTTTCAGGGGCAGTCAGATACGCAGTATTTT.

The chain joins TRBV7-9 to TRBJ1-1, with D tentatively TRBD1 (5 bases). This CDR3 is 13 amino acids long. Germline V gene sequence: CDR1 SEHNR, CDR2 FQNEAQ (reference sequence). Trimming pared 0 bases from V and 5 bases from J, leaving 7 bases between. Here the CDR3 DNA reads TGTGCCAGCAGCTTAGCAGGGGAAACTGAAGCTTTCTTT. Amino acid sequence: CASSLAGETEAFF.

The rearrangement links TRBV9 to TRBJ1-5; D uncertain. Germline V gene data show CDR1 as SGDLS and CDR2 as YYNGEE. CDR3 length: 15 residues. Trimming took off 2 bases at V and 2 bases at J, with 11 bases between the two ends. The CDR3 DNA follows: TGTGCCAGCAGCGTGGAGGGTAAGGGCAATCAGCCCCAGCATTTT. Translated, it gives CASSVEGKGNQPQHF. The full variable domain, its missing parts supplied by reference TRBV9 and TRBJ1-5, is DSGVTQTPKHLITATGQRVTLRCSPRSGDLSVYWYQQSLDQGLQFLIQYYNGEERAKGNILERFSAQQFPDLHSELNLSSLELGDSALYFCASSVEGKGNQPQHFGDGTRLSIL.

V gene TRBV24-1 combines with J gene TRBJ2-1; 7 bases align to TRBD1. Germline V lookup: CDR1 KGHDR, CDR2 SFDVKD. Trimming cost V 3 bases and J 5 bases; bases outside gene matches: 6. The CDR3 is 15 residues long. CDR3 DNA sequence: TGTGCCACCAGTGATAGGGGACAGACAAACAATGAGCAGTTCTTC. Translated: CATSDRGQTNNEQFF.

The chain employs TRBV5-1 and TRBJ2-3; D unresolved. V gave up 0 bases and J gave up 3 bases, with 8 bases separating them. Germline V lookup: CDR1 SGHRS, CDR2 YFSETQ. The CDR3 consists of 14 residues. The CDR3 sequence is CASSLGATTDTQYF. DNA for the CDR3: TGCGCCAGCAGCTTGGGGGCTACGACAGATACGCAGTATTTT.

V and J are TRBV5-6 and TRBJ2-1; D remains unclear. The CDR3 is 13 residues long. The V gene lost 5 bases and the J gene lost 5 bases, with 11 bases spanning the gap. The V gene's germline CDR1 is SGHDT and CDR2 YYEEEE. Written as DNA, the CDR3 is TGTGCCAGCAGGCCAGGAACCCACAATGAGCAGTTCTTC. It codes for CASRPGTHNEQFF.

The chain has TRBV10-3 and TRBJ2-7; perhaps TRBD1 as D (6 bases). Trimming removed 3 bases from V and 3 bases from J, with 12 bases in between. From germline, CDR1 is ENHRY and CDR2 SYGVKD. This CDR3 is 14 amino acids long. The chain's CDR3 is CAISDLGTNYEQYF. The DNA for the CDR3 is TGTGCCATCAGTGACCTCGGGACAAACTACGAGCAGTACTTC.

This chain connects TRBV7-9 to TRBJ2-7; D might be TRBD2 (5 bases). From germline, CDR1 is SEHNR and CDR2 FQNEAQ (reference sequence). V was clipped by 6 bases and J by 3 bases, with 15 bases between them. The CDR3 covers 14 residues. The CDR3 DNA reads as TGTGCCAGCAGTCCAACCGGAGGAAACTACGAGCAGTACTTC. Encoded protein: CASSPTGGNYEQYF.

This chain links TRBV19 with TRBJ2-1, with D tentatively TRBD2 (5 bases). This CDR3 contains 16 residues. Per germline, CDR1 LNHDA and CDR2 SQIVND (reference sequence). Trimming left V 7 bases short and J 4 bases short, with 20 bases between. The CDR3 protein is CASKEMEIAPYNEQFF. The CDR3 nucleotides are TGTGCCAGTAAGGAAATGGAGATAGCGCCGTACAATGAGCAGTTCTTC.

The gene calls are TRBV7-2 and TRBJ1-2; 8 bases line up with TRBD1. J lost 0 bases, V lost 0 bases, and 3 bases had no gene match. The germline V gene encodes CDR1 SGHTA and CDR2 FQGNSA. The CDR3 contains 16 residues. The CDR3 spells CASSLARTGSNYGYTF. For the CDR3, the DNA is TGTGCCAGCAGCTTAGCGAGGACAGGGTCTAACTATGGCTACACCTTC.

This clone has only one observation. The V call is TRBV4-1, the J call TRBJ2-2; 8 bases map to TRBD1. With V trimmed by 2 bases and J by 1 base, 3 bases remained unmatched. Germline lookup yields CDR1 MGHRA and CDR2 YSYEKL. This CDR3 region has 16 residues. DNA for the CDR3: TGCGCCAGCAGCCAACCCGGGACAGGGAACACCGGGGAGCTGTTTTTT. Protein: CASSQPGTGNTGELFF.

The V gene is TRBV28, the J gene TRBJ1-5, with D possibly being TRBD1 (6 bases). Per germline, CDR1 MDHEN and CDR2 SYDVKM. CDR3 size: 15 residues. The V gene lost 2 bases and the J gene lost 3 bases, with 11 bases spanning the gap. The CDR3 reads CASSLQGRPNQPQHF. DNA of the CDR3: TGTGCCAGCAGTTTACAGGGGCGCCCCAATCAGCCCCAGCATTTT.